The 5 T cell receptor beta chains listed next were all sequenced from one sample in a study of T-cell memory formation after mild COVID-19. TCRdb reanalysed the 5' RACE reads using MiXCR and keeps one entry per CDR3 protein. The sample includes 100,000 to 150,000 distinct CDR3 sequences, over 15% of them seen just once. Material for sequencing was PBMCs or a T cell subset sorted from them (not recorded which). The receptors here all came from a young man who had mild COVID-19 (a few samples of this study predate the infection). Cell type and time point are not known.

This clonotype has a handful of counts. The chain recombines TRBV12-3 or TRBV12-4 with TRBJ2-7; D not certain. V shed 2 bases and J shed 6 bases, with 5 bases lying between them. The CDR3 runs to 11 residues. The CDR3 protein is CASSLFSEQYF. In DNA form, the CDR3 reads TGTGCCAGCAGTTTATTTTCCGAGCAGTACTTC.

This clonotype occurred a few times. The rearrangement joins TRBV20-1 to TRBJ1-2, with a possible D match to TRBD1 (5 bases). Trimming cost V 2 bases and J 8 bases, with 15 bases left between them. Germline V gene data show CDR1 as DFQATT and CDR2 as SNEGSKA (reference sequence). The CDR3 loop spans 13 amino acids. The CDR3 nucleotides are TGCAGTGCTAGAAGTCTGGGGGGATGGGGCTACACCTTC. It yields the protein CSARSLGGWGYTF.

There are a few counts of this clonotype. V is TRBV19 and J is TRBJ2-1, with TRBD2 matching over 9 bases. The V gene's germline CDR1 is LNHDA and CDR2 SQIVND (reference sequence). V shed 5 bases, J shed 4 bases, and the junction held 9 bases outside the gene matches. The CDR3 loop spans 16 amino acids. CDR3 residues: CASSRLASGDYNEQFF. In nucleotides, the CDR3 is TGTGCCAGTAGTCGCCTAGCTAGCGGGGATTACAATGAGCAGTTCTTC.

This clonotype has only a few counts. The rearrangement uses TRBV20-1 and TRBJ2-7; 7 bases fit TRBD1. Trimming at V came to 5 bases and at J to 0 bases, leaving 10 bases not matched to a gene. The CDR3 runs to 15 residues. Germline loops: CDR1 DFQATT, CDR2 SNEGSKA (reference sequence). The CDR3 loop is CSAGTPQGTSYEQYF. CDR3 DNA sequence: TGCAGTGCTGGAACCCCACAGGGGACCTCCTACGAGCAGTACTTC.

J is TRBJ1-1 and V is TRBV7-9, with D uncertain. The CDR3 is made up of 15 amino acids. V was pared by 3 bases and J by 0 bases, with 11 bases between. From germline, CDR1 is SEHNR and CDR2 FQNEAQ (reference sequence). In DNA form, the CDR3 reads TGTGCCAGCAGCTTCCATGACAAGCTGAACACTGAAGCTTTCTTT. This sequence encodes CASSFHDKLNTEAFF.